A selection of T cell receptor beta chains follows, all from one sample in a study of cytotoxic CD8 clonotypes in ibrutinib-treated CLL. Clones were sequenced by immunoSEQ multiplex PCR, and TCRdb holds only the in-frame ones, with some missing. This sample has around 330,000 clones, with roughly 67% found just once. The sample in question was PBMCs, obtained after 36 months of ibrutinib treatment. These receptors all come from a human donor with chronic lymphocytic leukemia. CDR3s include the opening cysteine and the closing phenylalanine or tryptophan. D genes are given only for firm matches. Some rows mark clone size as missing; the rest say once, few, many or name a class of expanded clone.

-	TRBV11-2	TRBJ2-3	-	CASSLFMGTDTQYF	TGTGCCAGCAGCTTATTTATGGGCACAGATACGCAGTATTTT
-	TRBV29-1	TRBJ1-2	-	CSVEEAGYTF	TGCAGCGTTGAAGAGGCTGGCTACACCTTC
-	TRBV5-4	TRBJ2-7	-	CASSPGTGRHEQYF	TGTGCCAGCAGCCCAGGGACGGGGCGGCACGAGCAGTACTTC
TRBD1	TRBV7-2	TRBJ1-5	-	CASSPGGRGDQPQHF	TGTGCCAGCAGCCCAGGGGGCAGGGGGGATCAGCCCCAGCATTTT
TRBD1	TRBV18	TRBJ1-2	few	CASSLLDREGDGYTF	TGTGCCAGCTCCCTACTGGACAGGGAAGGCGATGGCTACACCTTC
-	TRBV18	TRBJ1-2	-	CASSPGWHYGYTF	TGTGCCAGCTCACCAGGGTGGCACTATGGCTACACCTTC
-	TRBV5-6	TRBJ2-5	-	CASSLPPGYEETQYF	TGTGCCAGCAGCTTACCCCCAGGGTATGAAGAGACCCAGTACTTC
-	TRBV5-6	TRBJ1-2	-	CASSPPGPTYGYTF	TGTGCCAGCAGCCCTCCGGGGCCGACGTATGGCTACACCTTC
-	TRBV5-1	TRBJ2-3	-	CASSLDLVTDTQYF	TGCGCCAGCAGCTTGGACTTAGTCACAGATACGCAGTATTTT
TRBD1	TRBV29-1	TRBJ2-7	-	CSVAGQGRWGQYF	TGCAGCGTTGCAGGACAGGGGAGGTGGGGGCAGTACTTC
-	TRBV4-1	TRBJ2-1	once	CASSQGQLNEQFF	TGCGCCAGCAGCCAGGGACAATTAAATGAGCAGTTCTTC
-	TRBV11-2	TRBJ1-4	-	CASSLGGLGEKLFF	TGTGCCAGCAGCTTAGGTGGGCTGGGGGAAAAACTGTTTTTT
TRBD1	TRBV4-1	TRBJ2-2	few	CASSQDPQGARSTGELFF	TGCGCCAGCAGCCAAGATCCGCAGGGGGCGCGGTCGACCGGGGAGCTGTTTTTT
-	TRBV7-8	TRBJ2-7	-	CASSSYRIYEQYF	TGTGCCAGCAGCAGTTACAGGATCTACGAGCAGTACTTC
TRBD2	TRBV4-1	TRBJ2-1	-	CASSLRTSGSSYNEQFF	TGCGCCAGCAGCCTACGGACTAGCGGCAGCTCCTACAATGAGCAGTTCTTC
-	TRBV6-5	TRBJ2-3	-	CASSYSWGETQYF	TGTGCCAGCAGTTACTCGTGGGGCGAAACGCAGTATTTT
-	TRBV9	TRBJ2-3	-	CASSVSGGVGTDTQYF	TGTGCCAGCAGCGTATCGGGCGGGGTCGGGACAGATACGCAGTATTTT
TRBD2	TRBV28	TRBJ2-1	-	CASSWGGYGNEQFF	TGTGCCAGCAGTTGGGGGGGGTACGGCAATGAGCAGTTCTTC
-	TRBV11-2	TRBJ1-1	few	CASKQSGGAEAFF	TGTGCCAGCAAACAAAGTGGGGGGGCTGAAGCTTTCTTT
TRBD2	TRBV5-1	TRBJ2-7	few	CASSRTSGSWYEQYF	TGCGCCAGCAGCCGCACTAGCGGGAGTTGGTACGAGCAGTACTTC
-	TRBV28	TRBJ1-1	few	CASSPSGGRTEAFF	TGTGCCAGCAGCCCGTCGGGGGGGCGGACTGAAGCTTTCTTT
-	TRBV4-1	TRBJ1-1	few	CASSQVPQGSGTEAFF	TGCGCCAGCAGCCAAGTTCCCCAGGGCAGTGGGACTGAAGCTTTCTTT
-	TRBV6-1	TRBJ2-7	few	CASSPVGGRYEQYF	TGTGCCAGCAGTCCGGTGGGTGGGAGATACGAGCAGTACTTC
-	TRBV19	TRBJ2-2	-	CASSQDRGTGELFF	TGTGCCAGTAGCCAGGACCGCGGAACCGGGGAGCTGTTTTTT
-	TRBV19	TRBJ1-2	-	CASSLWMDSNYGYTF	TGTGCCAGTAGTCTGTGGATGGACAGTAACTATGGCTACACCTTC
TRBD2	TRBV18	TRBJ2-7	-	CASSRDYNYEQYF	TGTGCCAGCTCACGGGACTACAATTACGAGCAGTACTTC
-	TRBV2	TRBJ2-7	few	CASSEARQIYEQYF	TGTGCCAGCAGTGAAGCACGCCAGATCTACGAGCAGTACTTC
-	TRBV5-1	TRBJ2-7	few	CASSPGSSYEQYF	TGCGCCAGCAGCCCCGGGAGCTCCTACGAGCAGTACTTC
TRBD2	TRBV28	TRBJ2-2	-	CASSLAGVGYTGELFF	TGTGCCAGCAGTTTAGCGGGAGTAGGCTACACCGGGGAGCTGTTTTTT
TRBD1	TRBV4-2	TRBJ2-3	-	CASSQDRDRVTDTQYF	TGTGCCAGCAGCCAAGACCGGGACAGGGTTACAGATACGCAGTATTTT
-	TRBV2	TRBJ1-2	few	CASRGSGEYGYTF	TGTGCCAGCCGGGGGTCAGGGGAGTATGGCTACACCTTC
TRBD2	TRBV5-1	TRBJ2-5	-	CASNPAGAEETQYF	TGCGCCAGCAACCCAGCGGGAGCGGAAGAGACCCAGTACTTC
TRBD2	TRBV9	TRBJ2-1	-	CASSRTSGDFYNEQFF	TGTGCCAGCAGCCGGACTAGCGGGGACTTCTACAATGAGCAGTTCTTC
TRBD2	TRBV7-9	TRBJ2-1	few	CASSFDGRSEYNEQFF	TGTGCCAGCAGCTTCGACGGGAGGAGTGAGTACAATGAGCAGTTCTTC
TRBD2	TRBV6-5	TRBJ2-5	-	CASSTDQGGETQYF	TGTGCCAGCAGTACGGACCAGGGAGGGGAGACCCAGTACTTC
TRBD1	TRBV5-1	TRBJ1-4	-	CASSLEGQGFGKLFF	TGCGCCAGCAGCTTGGAGGGACAGGGATTTGGAAAACTGTTTTTT
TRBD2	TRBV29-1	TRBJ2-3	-	CSVYVAGVTTDTQYF	TGCAGCGTTTATGTAGCGGGAGTAACCACAGATACGCAGTATTTT
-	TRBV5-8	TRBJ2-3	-	CASSLGGQRAQYF	TGTGCCAGCAGCTTGGGCGGCCAGAGGGCGCAGTATTTT
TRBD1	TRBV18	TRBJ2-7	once	CASSPPGQGTYEQYF	TGTGCCAGCTCACCACCGGGACAGGGAACCTACGAGCAGTACTTC
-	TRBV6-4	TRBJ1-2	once	CASRPFEGFPSNYGYTF	TGTGCCAGCAGGCCCTTTGAGGGCTTCCCTTCTAACTATGGCTACACCTTC
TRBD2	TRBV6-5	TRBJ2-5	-	CASSYLSGEGETQYF	TGTGCCAGCAGTTACTTGTCTGGGGAGGGAGAGACCCAGTACTTC
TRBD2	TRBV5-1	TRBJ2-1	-	CASSLGLRGEYNEQFF	TGCGCCAGCAGCTTGGGTTTGCGGGGGGAATACAATGAGCAGTTCTTC
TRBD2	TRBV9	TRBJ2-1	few	CASSPGLGGSYNEQFF	TGTGCCAGCAGCCCGGGACTAGGGGGAAGCTACAATGAGCAGTTCTTC
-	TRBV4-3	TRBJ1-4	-	CASSRLGMANEKLFF	TGCGCCAGCAGCCGCCTAGGGATGGCTAATGAAAAACTGTTTTTT
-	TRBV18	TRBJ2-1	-	CASSPLEVLSSYNEQFF	TGTGCCAGCTCACCATTAGAGGTTTTAAGCTCCTACAATGAGCAGTTCTTC
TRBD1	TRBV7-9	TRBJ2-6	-	CASSSPGTGAAGANVLTF	TGTGCCAGCAGCTCCCCCGGGACAGGGGCCGCTGGGGCCAACGTCCTGACTTTC
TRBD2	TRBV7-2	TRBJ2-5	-	CASSLRGLAVETQYF	TGTGCCAGCAGCCTCCGAGGACTAGCGGTGGAGACCCAGTACTTC
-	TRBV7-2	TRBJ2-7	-	CASSSRASYEQYF	TGTGCCAGCAGCTCCAGGGCTTCCTACGAGCAGTACTTC
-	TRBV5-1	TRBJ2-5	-	CASSLLGLGQETQYF	TGCGCCAGCAGTTTACTAGGACTGGGACAAGAGACCCAGTACTTC
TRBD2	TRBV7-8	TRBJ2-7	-	CASSPRTSGMYEQYF	TGTGCCAGCAGCCCCCGGACTAGCGGGATGTACGAGCAGTACTTC
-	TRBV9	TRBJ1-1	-	CASSSNRVGNTEAFF	TGTGCCAGCAGCTCAAACAGGGTGGGGAACACTGAAGCTTTCTTT
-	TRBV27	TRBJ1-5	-	CASSPSGVRGQPQHF	TGTGCCAGCAGTCCATCGGGGGTACGAGGTCAGCCCCAGCATTTT
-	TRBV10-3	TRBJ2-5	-	CAISDPRGEETQYF	TGTGCCATCAGTGACCCCAGGGGGGAAGAGACCCAGTACTTC
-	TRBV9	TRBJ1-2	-	CASTNRVYGYTF	TGTGCCAGCACCAACAGGGTCTATGGCTACACCTTC
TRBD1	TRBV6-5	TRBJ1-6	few	CASSLTGTGRSPLHF	TGTGCCAGCAGCCTAACCGGGACAGGGAGATCACCCCTCCACTTT
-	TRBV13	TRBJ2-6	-	CASSFNIGPASGANVLTF	TGTGCCAGCAGCTTCAATATAGGCCCGGCCTCTGGGGCCAACGTCCTGACTTTC
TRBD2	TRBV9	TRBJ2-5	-	CASSVPLAGGEETQYF	TGTGCCAGCAGCGTCCCGTTAGCGGGAGGAGAAGAGACCCAGTACTTC
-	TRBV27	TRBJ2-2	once	CASSLFSSGSNTGELFF	TGTGCCAGCAGTTTATTTAGTAGCGGCTCGAACACCGGGGAGCTGTTTTTT
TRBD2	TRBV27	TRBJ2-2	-	CASSLLLAGAAGELFF	TGTGCCAGCAGTCTGTTACTAGCGGGAGCGGCCGGGGAGCTGTTTTTT
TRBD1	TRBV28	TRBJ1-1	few	CASRDRGRTEAFF	TGTGCCAGCAGGGACAGGGGGCGAACTGAAGCTTTCTTT